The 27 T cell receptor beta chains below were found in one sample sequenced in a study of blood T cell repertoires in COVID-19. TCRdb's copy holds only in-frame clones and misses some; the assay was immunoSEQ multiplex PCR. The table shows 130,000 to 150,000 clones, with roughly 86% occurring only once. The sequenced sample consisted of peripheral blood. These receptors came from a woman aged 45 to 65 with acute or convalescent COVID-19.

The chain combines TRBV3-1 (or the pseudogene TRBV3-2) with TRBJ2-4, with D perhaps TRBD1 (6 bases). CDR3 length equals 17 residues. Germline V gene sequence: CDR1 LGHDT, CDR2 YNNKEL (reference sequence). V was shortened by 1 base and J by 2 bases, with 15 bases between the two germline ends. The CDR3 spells CASSQGVTGSPKNIQYF. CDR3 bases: TGTGCCAGCAGCCAAGGAGTAACAGGGTCACCCAAAAACATTCAGTACTTC.

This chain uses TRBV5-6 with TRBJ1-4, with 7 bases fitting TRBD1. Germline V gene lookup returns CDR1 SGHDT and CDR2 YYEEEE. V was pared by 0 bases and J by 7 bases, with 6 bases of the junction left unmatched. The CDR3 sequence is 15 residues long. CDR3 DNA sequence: TGTGCCAGCAGCTTGGCCCGGGGACAGTCTGAAAAACTGTTTTTT. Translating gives CASSLARGQSEKLFF.

CDR3 residues: CASSPKGLDQNEQFF. Written as DNA, the CDR3 is TGTGCCAGCAGCCCAAAGGGACTAGATCAGAATGAGCAGTTCTTC. The chain couples TRBV3-1 (or the pseudogene TRBV3-2) to TRBJ2-1, with 8 bases that match TRBD2. The CDR3 spans 15 residues. The V segment lost 4 bases and the J segment 7 bases; nucleotides outside the gene matches: 9. Germline V gene lookup returns CDR1 LGHDT and CDR2 YNNKEL (reference sequence).

The CDR3 sequence is CASSQPGGGTSSYNEQFF. The DNA for the CDR3 is TGTGCCAGCAGCCAACCAGGCGGCGGGACGAGCTCCTACAATGAGCAGTTCTTC. The chain carries TRBV3-1 (or the pseudogene TRBV3-2) and TRBJ2-1, with D maybe TRBD2 (6 bases). The CDR3 extends over 18 amino acids. V lost 2 bases to trimming and J lost 0 bases, with 17 bases between them. The germline CDR1 and CDR2 sequences are LGHDT and YNNKEL (reference sequence).

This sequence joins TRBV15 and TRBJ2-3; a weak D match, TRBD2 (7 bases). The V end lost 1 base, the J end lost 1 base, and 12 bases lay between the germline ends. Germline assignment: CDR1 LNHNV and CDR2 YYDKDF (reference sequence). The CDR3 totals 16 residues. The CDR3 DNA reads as TGTGCCACCAGCAGAGGGGGGGGGCTGGGCACAGATACGCAGTATTTT. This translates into CATSRGGGLGTDTQYF.

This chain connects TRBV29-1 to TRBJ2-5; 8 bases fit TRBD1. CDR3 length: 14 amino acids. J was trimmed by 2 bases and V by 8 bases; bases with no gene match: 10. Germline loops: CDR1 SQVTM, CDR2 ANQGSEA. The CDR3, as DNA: TGCAGCTCCCAAGACAGGGGTTTTCAAGAGACCCAGTACTTC. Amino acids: CSSQDRGFQETQYF.

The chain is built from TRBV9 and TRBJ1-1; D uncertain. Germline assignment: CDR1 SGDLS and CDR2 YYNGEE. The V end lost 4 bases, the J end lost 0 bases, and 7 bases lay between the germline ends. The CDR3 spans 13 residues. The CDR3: CASSPLLNTEAFF. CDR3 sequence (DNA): TGTGCCAGCAGCCCACTCCTGAACACTGAAGCTTTCTTT.

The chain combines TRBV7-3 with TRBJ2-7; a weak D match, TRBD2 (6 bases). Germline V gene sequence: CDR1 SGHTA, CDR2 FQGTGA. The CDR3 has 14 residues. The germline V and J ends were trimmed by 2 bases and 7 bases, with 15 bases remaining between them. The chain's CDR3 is CASSLWGGHGEQYF. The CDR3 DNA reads TGTGCCAGCAGCTTATGGGGAGGACATGGGGAGCAGTACTTC.

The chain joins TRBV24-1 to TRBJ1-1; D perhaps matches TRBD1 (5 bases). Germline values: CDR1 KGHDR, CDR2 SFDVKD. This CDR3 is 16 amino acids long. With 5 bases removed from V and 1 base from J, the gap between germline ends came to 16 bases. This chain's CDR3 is CATSAGRTGGNTEAFF. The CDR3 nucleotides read TGTGCCACCAGTGCGGGACGGACGGGGGGGAACACTGAAGCTTTCTTT.

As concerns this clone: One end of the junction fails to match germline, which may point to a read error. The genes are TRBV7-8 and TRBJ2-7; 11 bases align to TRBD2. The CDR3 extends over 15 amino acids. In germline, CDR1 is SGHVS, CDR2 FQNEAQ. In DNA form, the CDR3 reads TGTGCCAGCAGCTCCACTAGCGGGAGCTCCTTCGAGCAGTACTTC. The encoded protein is CASSSTSGSSFEQYF.

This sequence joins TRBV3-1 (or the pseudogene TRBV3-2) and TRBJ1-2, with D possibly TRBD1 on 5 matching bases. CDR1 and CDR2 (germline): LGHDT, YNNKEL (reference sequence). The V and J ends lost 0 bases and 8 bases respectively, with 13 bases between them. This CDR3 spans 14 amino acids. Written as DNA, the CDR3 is TGTGCCAGCAGCCAAGATGCCAATCAGGGAGGCTACACCTTC. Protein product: CASSQDANQGGYTF.

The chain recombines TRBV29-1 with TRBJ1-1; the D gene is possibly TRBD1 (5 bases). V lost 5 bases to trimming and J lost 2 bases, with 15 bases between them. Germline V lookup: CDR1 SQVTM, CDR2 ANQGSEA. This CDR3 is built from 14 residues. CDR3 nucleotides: TGCAGCGTTTTTCAATCTGGGGCCAACACTGAAGCTTTCTTT. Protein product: CSVFQSGANTEAFF.

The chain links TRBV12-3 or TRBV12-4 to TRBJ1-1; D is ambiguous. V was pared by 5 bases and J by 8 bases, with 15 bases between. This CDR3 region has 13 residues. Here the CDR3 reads CASSPNPSREAFF. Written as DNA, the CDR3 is TGTGCCAGCAGTCCGAACCCTTCACGGGAAGCTTTCTTT.

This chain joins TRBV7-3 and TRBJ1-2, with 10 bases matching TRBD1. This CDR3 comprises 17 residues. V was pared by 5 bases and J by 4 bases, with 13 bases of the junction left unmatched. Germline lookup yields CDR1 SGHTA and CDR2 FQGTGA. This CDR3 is CASSPYTGTGVGYGYTF. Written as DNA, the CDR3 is TGTGCCAGCAGCCCTTATACCGGGACAGGGGTGGGCTATGGCTACACCTTC.

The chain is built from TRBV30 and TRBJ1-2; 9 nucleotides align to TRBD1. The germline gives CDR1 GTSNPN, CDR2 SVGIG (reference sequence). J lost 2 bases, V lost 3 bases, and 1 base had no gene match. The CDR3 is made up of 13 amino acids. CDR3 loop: CAWRGTGNYGYTF. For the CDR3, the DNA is TGTGCCTGGAGGGGGACAGGGAACTATGGCTACACCTTC.

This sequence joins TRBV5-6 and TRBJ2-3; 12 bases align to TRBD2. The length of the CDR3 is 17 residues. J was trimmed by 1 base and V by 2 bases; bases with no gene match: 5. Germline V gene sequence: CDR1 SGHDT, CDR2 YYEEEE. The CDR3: CASSFSRTSGGTDTQYF. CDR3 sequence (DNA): TGTGCCAGCAGCTTTTCCCGGACTAGCGGGGGCACAGATACGCAGTATTTT.

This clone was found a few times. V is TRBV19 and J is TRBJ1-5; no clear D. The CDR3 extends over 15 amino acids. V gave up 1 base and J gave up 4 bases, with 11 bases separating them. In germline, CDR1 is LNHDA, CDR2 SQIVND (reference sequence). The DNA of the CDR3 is TGTGCCAGTAGTATAGGGGCCACAGAAAATCAGCCCCAGCATTTT. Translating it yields CASSIGATENQPQHF.

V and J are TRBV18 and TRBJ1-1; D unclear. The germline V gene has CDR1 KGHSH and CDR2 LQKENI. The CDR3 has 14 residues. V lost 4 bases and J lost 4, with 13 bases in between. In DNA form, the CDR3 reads TGTGCCAGCTCACGGGGAGATAGGAGCACTGAAGCTTTCTTT. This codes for CASSRGDRSTEAFF.

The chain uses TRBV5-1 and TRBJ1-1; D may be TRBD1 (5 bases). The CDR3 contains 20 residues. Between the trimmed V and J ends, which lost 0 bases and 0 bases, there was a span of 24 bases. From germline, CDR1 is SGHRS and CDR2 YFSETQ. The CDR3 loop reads CASSLGRDWPGRPMNTEAFF. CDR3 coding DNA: TGCGCCAGCAGCTTGGGTCGGGACTGGCCGGGACGGCCCATGAACACTGAAGCTTTCTTT.

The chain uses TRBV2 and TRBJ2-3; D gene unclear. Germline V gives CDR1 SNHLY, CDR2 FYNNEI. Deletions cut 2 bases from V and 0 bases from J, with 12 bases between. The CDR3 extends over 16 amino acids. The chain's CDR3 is CASSEIRFPSTDTQYF. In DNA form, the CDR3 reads TGTGCCAGCAGTGAAATCAGATTTCCTAGCACAGATACGCAGTATTTT.

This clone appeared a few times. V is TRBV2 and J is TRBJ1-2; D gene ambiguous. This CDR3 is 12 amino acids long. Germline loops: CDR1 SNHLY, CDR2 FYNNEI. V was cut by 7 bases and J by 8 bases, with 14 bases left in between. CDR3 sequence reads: CASTLDTRGYTF. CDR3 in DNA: TGTGCCAGCACCCTCGACACGAGAGGCTACACCTTC.

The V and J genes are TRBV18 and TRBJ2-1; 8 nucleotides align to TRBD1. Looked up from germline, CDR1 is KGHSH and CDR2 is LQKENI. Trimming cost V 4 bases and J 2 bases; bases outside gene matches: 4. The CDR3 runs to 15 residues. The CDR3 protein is CASSLGTGPYNEQFF. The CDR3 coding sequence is TGTGCCAGCTCACTGGGGACAGGTCCCTACAATGAGCAGTTCTTC.

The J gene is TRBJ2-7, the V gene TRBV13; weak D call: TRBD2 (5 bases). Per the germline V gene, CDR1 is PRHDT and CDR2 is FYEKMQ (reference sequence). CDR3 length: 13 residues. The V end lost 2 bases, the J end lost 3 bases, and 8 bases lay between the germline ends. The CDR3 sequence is CASSLREGYEQYF. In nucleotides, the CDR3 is TGTGCCAGCAGCTTAAGAGAGGGCTACGAGCAGTACTTC.

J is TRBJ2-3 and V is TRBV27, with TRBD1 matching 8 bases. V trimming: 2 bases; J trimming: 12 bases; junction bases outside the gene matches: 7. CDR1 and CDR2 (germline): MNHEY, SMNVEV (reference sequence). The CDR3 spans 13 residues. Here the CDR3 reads CASSLNRQGNQYF. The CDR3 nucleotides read TGTGCCAGCAGTTTAAACCGACAGGGGAATCAGTATTTT.

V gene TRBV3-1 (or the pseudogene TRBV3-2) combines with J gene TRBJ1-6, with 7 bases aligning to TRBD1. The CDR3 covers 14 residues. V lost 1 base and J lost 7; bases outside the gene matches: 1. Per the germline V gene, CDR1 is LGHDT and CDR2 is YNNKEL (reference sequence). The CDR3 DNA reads TGTGCCAGCAGCCAAGTCAGGGGGAATTCACCCCTCCACTTT. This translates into CASSQVRGNSPLHF.

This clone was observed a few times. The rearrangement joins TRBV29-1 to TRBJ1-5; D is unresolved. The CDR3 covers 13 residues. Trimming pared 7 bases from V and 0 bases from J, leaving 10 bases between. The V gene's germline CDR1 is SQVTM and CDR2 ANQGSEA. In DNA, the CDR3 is TGCAGCGCCTGCCTAGATAGCAATCAGCCCCAGCATTTT. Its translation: CSACLDSNQPQHF.

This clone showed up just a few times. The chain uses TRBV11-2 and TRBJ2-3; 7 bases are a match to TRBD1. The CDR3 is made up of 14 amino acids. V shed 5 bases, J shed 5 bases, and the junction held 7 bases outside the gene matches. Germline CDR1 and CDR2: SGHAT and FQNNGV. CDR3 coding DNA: TGTGCCAGCAGCCAAGCGACAGGGATAGATACGCAGTATTTT. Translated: CASSQATGIDTQYF.